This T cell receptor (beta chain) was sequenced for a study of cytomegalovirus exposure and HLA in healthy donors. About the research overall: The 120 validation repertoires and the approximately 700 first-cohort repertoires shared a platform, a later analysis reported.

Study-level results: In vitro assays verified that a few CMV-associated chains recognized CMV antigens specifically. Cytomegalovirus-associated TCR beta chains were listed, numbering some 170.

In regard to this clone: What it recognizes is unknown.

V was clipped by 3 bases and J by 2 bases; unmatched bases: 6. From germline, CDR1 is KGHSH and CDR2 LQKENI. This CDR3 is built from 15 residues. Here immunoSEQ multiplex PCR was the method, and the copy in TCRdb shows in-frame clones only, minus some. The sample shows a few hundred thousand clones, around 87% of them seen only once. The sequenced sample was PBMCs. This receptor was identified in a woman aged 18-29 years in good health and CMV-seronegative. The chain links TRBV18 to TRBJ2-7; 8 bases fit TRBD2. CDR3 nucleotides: TGTGCCAGCTCACCTCGCGGGGGGAATACCTACGAGCAGTACGTC. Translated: CASSPRGGNTYEQYV.